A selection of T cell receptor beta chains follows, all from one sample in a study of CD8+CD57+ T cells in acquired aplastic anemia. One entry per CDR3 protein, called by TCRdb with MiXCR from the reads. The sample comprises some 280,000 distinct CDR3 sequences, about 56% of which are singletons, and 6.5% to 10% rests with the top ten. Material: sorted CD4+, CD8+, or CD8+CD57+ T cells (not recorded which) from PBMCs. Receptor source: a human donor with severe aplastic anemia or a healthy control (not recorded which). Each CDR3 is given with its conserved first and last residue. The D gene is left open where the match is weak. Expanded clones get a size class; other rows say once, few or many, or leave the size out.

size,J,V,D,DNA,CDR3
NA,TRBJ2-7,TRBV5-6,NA,TGTGCCAGCAACGAAGGCCCAGGGACATCTAGCGAGCAGTACTTC,CASNEGPGTSSEQYF
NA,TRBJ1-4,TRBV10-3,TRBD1,TGTGCCATCAGTGGGCTAGCGGGGGACAGGGTTAACGAAAAACTGTTTTTT,CAISGLAGDRVNEKLFF
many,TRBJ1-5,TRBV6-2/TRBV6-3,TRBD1,TGTGCCAGCGTTGACAGGGTCGGGCAGCCCCAGCATTTT,CASVDRVGQPQHF
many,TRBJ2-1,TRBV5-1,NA,TGCGCCAGCAGCCCCGGGGCAGGCAATTCCCACAATGAGCAGTTCTTC,CASSPGAGNSHNEQFF
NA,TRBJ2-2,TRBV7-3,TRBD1,TGTGCCTGCAGCTACGACAGGGGTACCGGGGAGCTGTTTTTT,CACSYDRGTGELFF
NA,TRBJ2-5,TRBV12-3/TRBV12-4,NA,TGTGCCAGCAGCTATCGAGAAGGGCAGTACTTC,CASSYREGQYF
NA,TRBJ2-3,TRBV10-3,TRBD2,TGTGCCATCAGTGAAACCGGGACTAGCAACACAGATACGCAGTATTTT,CAISETGTSNTDTQYF
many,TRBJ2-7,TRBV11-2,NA,TGTGCCAGCAGCCTACACGGGGGTGGCTCCTACGAGCAGTACTTC,CASSLHGGGSYEQYF
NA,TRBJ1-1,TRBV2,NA,TGTGCCAGCGAGGATGCTTTAGGCACTGAAGCTTTCTTT,CASEDALGTEAFF
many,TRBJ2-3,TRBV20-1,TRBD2,TGCAGTGCTAGAGATTCGACTAGCGTGAGCACAGATACGCAGTATTTT,CSARDSTSVSTDTQYF
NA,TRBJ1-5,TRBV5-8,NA,TGTGCCAGCAGCTTAGGTTGGCGGCAGCCCCAGCATTTT,CASSLGWRQPQHF
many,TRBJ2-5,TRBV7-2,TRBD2,TGTGCCAGCAGCTTGCGCGGGGGGGCCAGCGAGACCCAGTACTTC,CASSLRGGASETQYF
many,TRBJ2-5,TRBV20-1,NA,TGCAGTGCCAGGGCCATACCACGAGAGACCCAGTACTTC,CSARAIPRETQYF